This is a list of T cell receptor beta chains from one sample in a study of response to subunit inactivated influenza vaccine. Each CDR3 protein gets one entry after TCRdb re-called the RT-PCR reads with MiXCR. The table lists over 400,000 distinct CDR3 sequences, 10% to 15% of them singletons. This specimen consisted of PBMCs from blood, obtained about 40 days after vaccination. Every receptor here comes from a man in his forties or fifties who received an inactivated influenza vaccine. CDR3s include the opening cysteine and the closing phenylalanine or tryptophan. D genes are given only for firm matches. Expanded clones are given a class, and other clones once, few, many or no size at all.

d_call j_call clone_size v_call cdr3_aa cdr3_nt
- TRBJ2-3 many TRBV20-1 CSAKDHRSDTQYF TGCAGTGCGAAGGACCACAGATCTGATACGCAGTATTTT
TRBD1 TRBJ1-5 few TRBV7-2 CASSRDSNNQPQHF TGTGCCAGCAGCCGGGACAGTAACAATCAGCCCCAGCATTTT
TRBD2 TRBJ2-1 - TRBV4-3 CASSQHASGVYNEQFF TGCGCCAGCAGCCAACATGCTAGCGGGGTTTACAATGAGCAGTTCTTC
- TRBJ1-1 - TRBV6-5 CASSYSVRQNTEAFF TGTGCCAGCAGTTACTCTGTCAGACAAAACACTGAAGCTTTCTTT
TRBD2 TRBJ2-5 few TRBV6-1 CASSETASGGTRETQYF TGTGCCAGCAGTGAAACGGCTAGCGGGGGGACGAGAGAGACCCAGTACTTC
TRBD1 TRBJ1-6 - TRBV4-2 CASNTRDRNSPLHF TGTGCCAGCAATACCCGGGACAGGAATTCACCCCTCCACTTT
- TRBJ2-5 many TRBV10-3 CAISAGAQETQYF TGTGCCATCAGTGCAGGGGCACAAGAGACCCAGTACTTC
TRBD2 TRBJ2-5 few TRBV12-3/TRBV12-4 CASSSHLAGGPDAQYF TGTGCCAGCAGTTCCCACTTAGCGGGGGGCCCAGACGCCCAGTACTTC
TRBD1 TRBJ2-5 few TRBV20-1 CSARGDRGVETQYF TGCAGTGCTAGGGGGGACAGGGGCGTAGAGACCCAGTACTTC
- TRBJ1-1 - TRBV12-3/TRBV12-4 CASRVMRGTEAFF TGTGCCAGCAGAGTAATGAGGGGCACTGAAGCTTTCTTT
TRBD1 TRBJ2-1 - TRBV2 CASRVDRGSYNEQFF TGTGCCAGCAGGGTAGACAGGGGTTCGTACAATGAGCAGTTCTTC
TRBD1 TRBJ2-1 few TRBV20-1 CSANRGGNEQFF TGCAGTGCTAACAGGGGCGGGAATGAGCAGTTCTTC
TRBD1 TRBJ2-3 - TRBV20-1 CSAAGQGVQDTQYF TGCAGTGCTGCTGGACAGGGCGTTCAGGATACGCAGTATTTT
- TRBJ1-2 - TRBV7-2 CASSLGNTVQGHGYTF TGTGCCAGCAGCTTAGGCAATACTGTACAGGGACATGGCTACACCTTC
- TRBJ1-2 - TRBV10-3 CAISGYNNYGYTF TGTGCCATCAGTGGCTACAATAACTATGGCTACACCTTC
- TRBJ1-5 - TRBV15 CATSRGGQPQHF TGTGCCACCAGCAGAGGAGGTCAGCCCCAGCATTTT
TRBD2 TRBJ2-7 many TRBV4-3 CASSQEIPGLASGEQYF TGCGCCAGCAGCCAAGAAATTCCCGGACTAGCCTCAGGAGAGCAGTACTTC
- TRBJ1-3 - TRBV7-2 CASSLAELSGNTIYF TGTGCCAGCAGCTTAGCGGAGCTATCTGGAAACACCATATATTTT
- TRBJ2-7 - TRBV6-2/TRBV6-3 CASTDGASYEQYF TGTGCCAGCACGGACGGCGCCTCCTACGAGCAGTACTTC
- TRBJ1-4 - TRBV7-2 CASSRVGINEKLFF TGTGCCAGCAGCCGGGTGGGGATTAATGAAAAACTGTTTTTT
TRBD1 TRBJ2-5 few TRBV11-3 CASSRQGKETQYF TGTGCCAGCAGCCGACAGGGGAAGGAGACCCAGTACTTC
- TRBJ2-1 few TRBV24-1 CATSDFSAERSYNEQFF TGTGCCACCAGTGATTTTTCGGCCGAGAGGTCCTACAATGAGCAGTTCTTC
- TRBJ2-3 - TRBV5-1 CASSTGGRTTDTQYF TGCGCCAGCAGCACCGGGGGGCGCACCACAGATACGCAGTATTTT
- TRBJ2-7 many TRBV4-2 CASSQDLRGSSYEQYF TGTGCCAGCAGCCAAGATCTACGGGGTAGCTCCTACGAGCAGTACTTC
TRBD1 TRBJ2-3 - TRBV20-1 CCAKGRPDRDPDTQYF TGCTGTGCTAAAGGCAGGCCTGACAGGGATCCGGATACGCAGTATTTT
- TRBJ1-1 - TRBV5-1 CASSLEPAQPDAFF TGCGCCAGCAGCTTGGAGCCTGCCCAACCTGACGCTTTCTTT
- TRBJ2-7 - TRBV24-1 CATSEGDSRYEQYF TGTGCCACCAGTGAGGGGGACTCACGCTACGAGCAGTACTTC
- TRBJ2-7 few TRBV9 CASSVEETPVYEQYF TGTGCCAGCAGCGTAGAGGAGACTCCCGTCTACGAGCAGTACTTC
TRBD2 TRBJ2-1 - TRBV5-1 CASSAGLAGTEQFF TGCGCCAGCAGCGCAGGACTAGCGGGCACTGAGCAGTTCTTC
- TRBJ1-2 many TRBV25-1 CASRAPYLDGYTF TGTGCCAGCCGAGCCCCCTACCTCGATGGCTACACCTTC
TRBD1 TRBJ1-2 - TRBV29-1 CSVVTGGGYGYTF TGCAGCGTTGTTACAGGGGGAGGCTATGGCTACACCTTC
TRBD1 TRBJ2-1 many TRBV6-5 CASRSRGNEQFF TGTGCCAGCAGGTCCAGGGGGAATGAGCAGTTCTTC
TRBD2 TRBJ2-7 - TRBV6-1 CASRSLAGGSEYEQYF TGTGCCAGTCGAAGCCTAGCGGGGGGTTCAGAGTACGAGCAGTACTTC
TRBD1 TRBJ2-2 - TRBV7-9 CASRVQGMPGELFF TGTGCCAGCAGGGTACAGGGGATGCCCGGGGAGCTGTTTTTT
- TRBJ2-3 - TRBV11-2 CASSSFGLITGRNTDTQYF TGTGCCAGCAGCTCCTTTGGGTTAATCACAGGGAGGAACACAGATACGCAGTATTTT
- TRBJ1-3 - TRBV13 CASSSSESGNTIYF TGTGCCAGCAGCTCCTCCGAGTCTGGAAACACCATATATTTT
TRBD1 TRBJ2-2 once TRBV2 CASEQGAQTGELFF TGTGCCAGCGAGCAGGGGGCGCAGACCGGGGAGCTGTTTTTT
- TRBJ2-7 - TRBV4-3 CASSQDSRGGSYEQYF TGCGCCAGCAGCCAAGATTCTCGGGGTGGATCCTACGAGCAGTACTTC
TRBD2 TRBJ2-1 - TRBV27 CASSSYRTSGGNEQFF TGTGCCAGCAGTTCCTACCGGACTAGCGGGGGGAATGAGCAGTTCTTC
- TRBJ2-1 few TRBV4-2 CASSQDLGDEQFF TGTGCCAGCAGCCAAGATCTGGGCGATGAGCAGTTCTTC
- TRBJ2-1 - TRBV7-9 CASSFSWRADNEQFF TGTGCCAGCAGCTTTAGCTGGAGGGCCGACAATGAGCAGTTCTTC
TRBD1 TRBJ2-1 few TRBV19 CASSIAVWGQGYNEQFF TGTGCCAGTAGTATAGCGGTTTGGGGACAGGGCTACAATGAGCAGTTCTTC
TRBD2 TRBJ2-1 many TRBV5-1 CASSISGSRNEQFF TGCGCCAGCAGTATAAGCGGGAGTCGCAATGAGCAGTTCTTC
- TRBJ2-3 few TRBV12-3/TRBV12-4 CASSSVLGHTQYF TGTGCCAGCAGTTCCGTTTTGGGTCATACGCAGTATTTT
- TRBJ1-5 - TRBV5-6 CASSESGPAGGQPQHF TGTGCCAGCAGCGAAAGCGGGCCAGCGGGGGGACAGCCCCAGCATTTT
- TRBJ1-4 - TRBV7-9 CASSDLSRANEKLFF TGTGCCAGCAGCGACCTATCGAGGGCTAATGAAAAACTGTTTTTT
- TRBJ2-3 many TRBV11-2 CASSSGRVAEASTDTQYF TGTGCCAGCAGCTCCGGACGGGTGGCGGAAGCTAGCACAGATACGCAGTATTTT
- TRBJ1-1 many TRBV20-1 CSALALGGSDTEAFF TGCAGTGCACTGGCCCTCGGGGGGTCGGACACTGAAGCTTTCTTT
TRBD1 TRBJ2-7 few TRBV20-1 CSAREVTGGADEQYF TGCAGTGCTAGAGAAGTGACAGGGGGCGCGGACGAGCAGTACTTC
- TRBJ2-1 - TRBV7-2 CASSRPGLNEQFF TGTGCCAGCAGCCGACCGGGACTCAATGAGCAGTTCTTC
- TRBJ2-5 - TRBV6-6 CASSCQGGETQYF TGTGCCAGCAGTTGTCAGGGTGGGGAGACCCAGTACTTC